The next 14 T cell receptor beta chains were all read from a single sample in a study of T cell responses to AZD1222 COVID-19 vaccine. TCRdb's copy holds only in-frame clones and misses some; the assay was immunoSEQ multiplex PCR. This sample has about 120,000 clones, with approximately 90% found just once. The sample in question was peripheral blood, obtained 28 days after the second AZD1222 dose. The receptors shown here come from an adult who received the AZD1222 COVID-19 vaccine.

The table lists this clone with a count of one. The rearrangement links TRBV4-1 to TRBJ1-2, with TRBD1 as a possible D gene (6 bases). CDR1 MGHRA and CDR2 YSYEKL come from the germline V gene. The CDR3 is made up of 15 amino acids. Trimming left V 4 bases short and J 2 bases short, with 14 bases between. Here the CDR3 reads CASSLAGQRNYGYTF. CDR3 sequence (DNA): TGCGCCAGCAGCCTGGCCGGACAGCGAAACTATGGCTACACCTTC.

This clone was detected only a few times. The genes are TRBV24-1 and TRBJ1-2; tentatively, D is TRBD1 (6 bases). This CDR3 contains 12 residues. Trimming shortened V by 5 bases and J by 8 bases, and 11 bases separated the two germline ends. Germline V lookup: CDR1 KGHDR, CDR2 SFDVKD. CDR3 coding DNA: TGTGCCACCAGTGGGGGGGCGGAAGGCTACACCTTC. Translation gives CATSGGAEGYTF.

The chain is built from TRBV4-3 and TRBJ2-6; D may be TRBD1 or TRBD2 (5 bases each). V was cut by 0 bases and J by 1 base, with 7 bases left in between. There are 16 residues in the CDR3. Looked up from germline, CDR1 is LGHNA and CDR2 is YSLEER. CDR3 amino acids: CASSQEWGSGANVLTF. The DNA for the CDR3 is TGCGCCAGCAGCCAAGAATGGGGGTCTGGGGCCAACGTCCTGACTTTC.

The chain couples TRBV12-5 to TRBJ2-1, with D possibly matching TRBD2 (6 bases). Germline V CDR1 and CDR2: LGHNT, FRNRAP. This CDR3 spans 17 amino acids. V lost 2 bases and J 0 bases, leaving 14 bases between the germline ends. The CDR3 spells CASGLMGLESSYNEQFF. CDR3 bases: TGTGCTAGTGGTTTGATGGGACTGGAGAGCTCCTACAATGAGCAGTTCTTC.

V is TRBV5-1 and J is TRBJ2-2; D ambiguous. V gave up 0 bases and J gave up 0 bases, with 3 bases separating them. The CDR3 covers 14 residues. Germline V lookup: CDR1 SGHRS, CDR2 YFSETQ. CDR3 loop: CASSLATNTGELFF. DNA of the CDR3: TGCGCCAGCAGCTTGGCAACGAACACCGGGGAGCTGTTTTTT.

The V call is TRBV19, the J call TRBJ2-7; 9 nucleotides line up with TRBD2. Germline loops: CDR1 LNHDA, CDR2 SQIVND (reference sequence). With V trimmed by 3 bases and J by 3 bases, 3 bases remained unmatched. The CDR3 contains 14 residues. The CDR3 coding sequence is TGTGCCAGTAGTATTCAAGCGGGGGGCTACGAGCAGTACTTC. This encodes CASSIQAGGYEQYF.

Worth noting for this clone: Since a far larger clone is one base different, this is likely a read error. This chain uses TRBV11-2 with TRBJ2-5; 7 nucleotides line up with TRBD1. Germline CDR1 is SGHAT and CDR2 is FQNNGV. This CDR3 comprises 13 residues. The V segment lost 5 bases and the J segment 3 bases; nucleotides outside the gene matches: 3. The CDR3 sequence: CASSPDRKETQYF. Written as DNA, the CDR3 is TGTGCCAGCAGCCCGGACAGGAAAGAGACCCAGTACTTC.

This clone was seen a handful of times. The rearrangement joins TRBV5-5 to TRBJ1-2, with no clear D. The CDR3 has 13 amino acids. Germline lookup yields CDR1 SGHKS and CDR2 YYEKEE (reference sequence). The V and J ends lost 4 bases and 3 bases respectively, with 10 bases between them. CDR3 nucleotides: TGTGCCAGCAGCAACCTTGCTGACTATGGCTACACCTTC. It is translated as CASSNLADYGYTF.

The rearrangement joins TRBV21-1 to TRBJ2-7. TRBV21-1 is shown as a pseudogene. CDR3 size: 13 residues. In nucleotides, the CDR3 is TGTGCCAGCAGCAAAGGTGAAGGCTACGAGCAGTACTTC. Amino acid sequence: CASSKGEGYEQYF.

The V gene is TRBV19, the J gene TRBJ1-4, with D possibly matching TRBD1 (6 bases). The CDR3 loop spans 14 amino acids. The ends were cut back, 5 bases at V and 5 bases at J, with 12 bases in the middle. Looked up from germline, CDR1 is LNHDA and CDR2 is SQIVND (reference sequence). The DNA of the CDR3 is TGTGCCAGTAGTTCGGGACACCGCAATGAAAAACTGTTTTTT. It specifies CASSSGHRNEKLFF.

V gene TRBV3-1 (or the pseudogene TRBV3-2) combines with J gene TRBJ2-5; D gene uncertain. The germline CDR1 and CDR2 sequences are LGHDT and YNNKEL (reference sequence). The CDR3 runs to 15 residues. V was shortened by 1 base and J by 1 base, with 10 bases between the two germline ends. CDR3 amino acids: CASSQASGSQETQYF. The CDR3 nucleotides read TGTGCCAGCAGCCAAGCTTCCGGGTCCCAAGAGACCCAGTACTTC.

The chain recombines TRBV18 with TRBJ1-4; 9 positions agree with TRBD1. CDR1 and CDR2 (germline): KGHSH, LQKENI. This CDR3 is built from 15 residues. With V trimmed by 3 bases and J by 5 bases, 4 bases remained unmatched. CDR3 protein: CASSPRDRVNEKLFF. Written as DNA, the CDR3 is TGTGCCAGCTCACCCCGGGACAGGGTGAATGAAAAACTGTTTTTT.

The chain carries TRBV10-1 and TRBJ1-1, with D tentatively TRBD1 (6 bases). V lost 2 bases and J 4 bases, leaving 11 bases between the germline ends. Germline V gives CDR1 WNHNN, CDR2 SYGVQD (reference sequence). The CDR3 sequence is 14 residues long. The DNA for the CDR3 is TGCGCCAGCAGTGAGAGGGGGGTTGGCACTGAAGCTTTCTTT. It yields the protein CASSERGVGTEAFF.

The genes are TRBV19 and TRBJ2-1, with D hard to call. Looked up from germline, CDR1 is LNHDA and CDR2 is SQIVND (reference sequence). V lost 5 bases to trimming and J lost 8 bases, with 16 bases between them. CDR3 length equals 14 residues. The CDR3 spells CASSARTASDEQFF. The DNA for the CDR3 is TGTGCCAGTAGTGCCCGGACGGCCTCCGATGAGCAGTTCTTC.